These T cell receptor beta chains were read from a single sample in a study of blood T cell repertoires in COVID-19. Libraries were prepared by immunoSEQ multiplex PCR; TCRdb keeps only in-frame clonotypes and omits some of them. This sample has around 300,000 clones, with around nine tenths found just once. The sequencing sample was made of peripheral blood. These receptor sequences come from a woman in her 50s with active or convalescent COVID-19. Each CDR3 is given with its conserved first and last residue. Each record gives: J gene, D gene, clone size, V gene, CDR3 protein, CDR3 DNA. D genes are given only for firm matches. The size field is filled for only some rows; it gives once, few, many or a size class.

J: TRBJ2-7; D: .; size: .; V: TRBV27; CDR3: CASSLVAGYEQYF; DNA: TGTGCCAGCAGTCTAGTCGCCGGTTACGAGCAGTACTTC
J: TRBJ1-2; D: .; size: .; V: TRBV5-1; CDR3: CASSPVRPPRDNGYTF; DNA: TGCGCCAGCAGCCCCGTCCGCCCGCCTAGGGACAATGGCTACACCTTC
J: TRBJ2-3; D: .; size: .; V: TRBV27; CDR3: CASSLISGTDTQYF; DNA: TGTGCCAGCAGTTTAATCAGCGGCACAGATACGCAGTATTTT
J: TRBJ1-1; D: .; size: once; V: TRBV6-5; CDR3: CASSYQGGTEAFF; DNA: TGTGCCAGCAGTTACCAAGGGGGCACTGAAGCTTTCTTT
J: TRBJ1-2; D: .; size: .; V: TRBV3-1/TRBV3-2; CDR3: CASSQVLYGLRGTIIGANYGYTF; DNA: TGTGCCAGCAGCCAAGTACTTTATGGGCTTAGGGGGACGATTATTGGGGCTAACTATGGCTACACCTTC
J: TRBJ2-1; D: TRBD1; size: .; V: TRBV29-1; CDR3: CSVEDLGTGETLGSYNEQFF; DNA: TGCAGCGTTGAAGATCTCGGGACAGGGGAAACATTAGGGTCCTACAATGAGCAGTTCTTC
J: TRBJ2-7; D: TRBD1; size: .; V: TRBV7-9; CDR3: CASSTGQGTYEQYF; DNA: TGTGCCAGCAGCACGGGACAGGGGACTTACGAGCAGTACTTC
J: TRBJ2-2; D: TRBD1; size: .; V: TRBV15; CDR3: CATSWRQGGTGELFF; DNA: TGTGCCACCAGCTGGCGACAGGGGGGAACCGGGGAGCTGTTTTTT
J: TRBJ2-2; D: .; size: .; V: TRBV6-2/TRBV6-3; CDR3: CASSSPTVNTGELFF; DNA: TGTGCCAGCAGTTCACCGACTGTCAACACCGGGGAGCTGTTTTTT
J: TRBJ2-1; D: .; size: .; V: TRBV4-3; CDR3: CASSQDRGKEQFF; DNA: TGCGCCAGCAGCCAAGATCGGGGGAAGGAGCAGTTCTTC
J: TRBJ1-2; D: .; size: .; V: TRBV20-1; CDR3: CSASDPGGYTF; DNA: TGCAGTGCTAGTGACCCGGGGGGCTACACCTTC
J: TRBJ2-2; D: .; size: once; V: TRBV7-2; CDR3: CASSPPGQAGGTGELFF; DNA: TGTGCCAGCAGCCCTCCGGGACAGGCGGGGGGGACCGGGGAGCTGTTTTTT
J: TRBJ2-1; D: TRBD2; size: .; V: TRBV7-7; CDR3: CASSLTGGSVDEQFF; DNA: TGTGCTAGCAGCTTAACAGGCGGGAGCGTCGATGAGCAGTTCTTC
J: TRBJ2-3; D: TRBD2; size: few; V: TRBV28; CDR3: CASSPVPGTSGRSTDTQYF; DNA: TGTGCCAGCAGTCCCGTCCCCGGGACTAGCGGGAGAAGCACAGATACGCAGTATTTT
J: TRBJ1-1; D: .; size: .; V: TRBV10-3; CDR3: CAISESGEANTEAFF; DNA: TGTGCCATCAGTGAAAGTGGTGAGGCCAACACTGAAGCTTTCTTT
J: TRBJ2-1; D: TRBD2; size: .; V: TRBV28; CDR3: CASSSPSGRSNEQFF; DNA: TGTGCCAGCAGCTCCCCCTCCGGGAGGTCGAATGAGCAGTTCTTC
J: TRBJ1-1; D: .; size: .; V: TRBV12-3/TRBV12-4; CDR3: CASSPGRFEAFF; DNA: TGTGCCAGCAGTCCCGGGAGATTTGAAGCTTTCTTT
J: TRBJ2-3; D: TRBD1; size: .; V: TRBV28; CDR3: CASSFVQGGGTDLTDTQYF; DNA: TGTGCCAGCAGTTTTGTTCAAGGGGGCGGAACCGACCTCACAGATACGCAGTATTTT
J: TRBJ1-6; D: .; size: once; V: TRBV15; CDR3: CATSRGGHNSPLHF; DNA: TGTGCCACCAGCAGAGGGGGGCACAATTCACCCCTCCACTTT
J: TRBJ2-1; D: TRBD2; size: .; V: TRBV6-5; CDR3: CASRPGLADNEQFF; DNA: TGTGCCAGCAGGCCCGGACTAGCGGACAATGAGCAGTTCTTC
J: TRBJ2-7; D: .; size: .; V: TRBV25-1; CDR3: CASSESGGGSYEQYF; DNA: TGTGCCAGCAGTGAATCTGGGGGCGGCTCCTACGAGCAGTACTTC